A selection of T cell receptor beta chains follows, all from one sample in a study of cytomegalovirus exposure and HLA in healthy donors. Clones were read by immunoSEQ multiplex PCR, and TCRdb kept only the in-frame ones, dropping some. The sample records about 76,000 clones, about 76% being singletons. The sequenced sample consisted of PBMCs. The receptors were sampled from a male donor in good health and CMV-seropositive. Both conserved end residues are trimmed from each CDR3.

v_gene	j_gene	CDR3aa
TRBV10-3	TRBJ1-2	AIQTPTGNYGYT
TRBV29-1	TRBJ1-2	SAYEGGGGYT
TRBV6-5	TRBJ1-6	ASSYGPDSPLH
TRBV6-5	TRBJ1-1	ASSYSAGPTEAF
TRBV6-6	TRBJ1-6	ASSYRGQLGNSPLH
TRBV5-1	TRBJ2-7	ASSLAAGEYEQY
TRBV6-5	TRBJ2-5	ASSYPREGTQY
TRBV18	TRBJ2-4	ASSGTESIQY
TRBV27	TRBJ1-3	ASSPRQGGNTIY
TRBV4-3	TRBJ2-2	ASSQDLTGSHTGELF
TRBV6-6	TRBJ2-7	ASGGPRRNEQY
TRBV9	TRBJ2-5	ASSVEEGLQETQY
TRBV27	TRBJ2-2	ASSLQTGPGELF
TRBV7-9	TRBJ2-1	ASSFVTSGRAYEQF
TRBV5-5	TRBJ2-2	ASSFRQGILPGELF
TRBV9	TRBJ2-7	ASSVATGYEQY
TRBV10-2	TRBJ2-7	ASRYRQWDLGSYEQY